Below, 27 T cell receptor beta chains from the same sample are listed, as sequenced in a study of control samples from healthy donors and cancer patients. Using immunoSEQ multiplex PCR, the repertoire was profiled, and TCRdb retains in-frame clones only, with some absent. Among 30,000 or so clones, 87% were seen once, and the ten largest hold about 3.9%. Sequenced sample: formalin-fixed, paraffin-embedded tissue. The source of these receptors is a female donor with melanoma.

This rearrangement joins TRBV5-4 to TRBJ2-5; TRBD1 matches at 10 bases. The CDR3 extends over 16 amino acids. Germline loops: CDR1 SGHNT, CDR2 YYREEE (reference sequence). The V and J ends lost 4 bases and 5 bases, in that order; junction bases with no gene match: 11. The DNA of the CDR3 is TGTGCCAGCAGCCCCACGACAGGGGGCTTGTGGGAGACCCAGTACTTC. Translated, it gives CASSPTTGGLWETQYF.

CDR3 sequence: CASTKGVLAGGLDTQYF. In DNA, the CDR3 is TGTGCCAGCACCAAGGGCGTGCTAGCGGGAGGTTTAGATACGCAGTATTTT. This chain links TRBV7-9 with TRBJ2-3; 11 positions agree with TRBD2. CDR3 length equals 17 residues. Looked up from germline, CDR1 is SEHNR and CDR2 is FQNEAQ (reference sequence). V lost 7 bases to trimming and J lost 5 bases; unmatched junction nucleotides: 14.

The CDR3: CASSSKKGTVYGYTF. The CDR3 DNA sequence: TGTGCCAGCAGTTCTAAAAAGGGGACAGTCTATGGCTACACCTTC. The chain links TRBV7-2 to TRBJ1-2; TRBD1 aligns across 7 bases. Trimming removed 6 bases from V and 4 bases from J; junction bases left unmatched: 11. CDR1 and CDR2 (germline): SGHTA, FQGNSA. The CDR3 consists of 15 residues.

Here the CDR3 reads CSVGQSTVYGYTF. The CDR3 bases are TGCAGCGTCGGGCAGTCAACAGTTTATGGCTACACCTTC. V and J are TRBV29-1 and TRBJ1-2; no clear D. The V end lost 6 bases, the J end lost 5 bases, and 16 bases lay between the germline ends. The germline V gene encodes CDR1 SQVTM and CDR2 ANQGSEA. This CDR3 has 13 amino acids.

The DNA of the CDR3 is TGTGCCAGCAGCGTAGTTAGTAGGAATTCACCCCTCCACTTT. Protein sequence: CASSVVSRNSPLHF. The chain joins TRBV9 to TRBJ1-6; D not resolved. Germline lookup yields CDR1 SGDLS and CDR2 YYNGEE. Trimming removed 0 bases from V and 7 bases from J, with 8 bases in between. This CDR3 contains 14 residues.

This clone was detected once. This chain joins TRBV6-5 and TRBJ1-3; D is perhaps TRBD1 (6 bases). Germline assignment: CDR1 MNHEY and CDR2 SVGAGI. The CDR3 consists of 12 residues. Trimming cost V 6 bases and J 5 bases, with 8 bases left between them. CDR3 nucleotides: TGTGCCAGCAGCGGACAGAGAAACACCATATATTTT. This translates into CASSGQRNTIYF.

The V call is TRBV27, the J call TRBJ2-2; D unclear. The CDR3 runs to 15 residues. V gave up 2 bases and J gave up 6 bases, with 13 bases separating them. Germline V gives CDR1 MNHEY, CDR2 SMNVEV (reference sequence). For the CDR3, the DNA is TGTGCCAGCAGTTTAGATCCGTACTTGGCCGGGGAGCTGTTTTTT. Translating it yields CASSLDPYLAGELFF.

Worth noting for this clone: Relative to the germline gene, one junction end is altered; a read error may explain this. The chain employs TRBV7-7 and TRBJ2-5; TRBD2 matches 11 bases. CDR1 and CDR2 (germline): SSHAT, FNYEAQ (reference sequence). This CDR3 has 16 residues. CDR3: CASSPMTSGVKETQYF. CDR3 DNA: TGTGCTAGCAGCCCCATGACTAGCGGGGTGAAAGAGACCCAGTACTTC.

This chain links TRBV9 with TRBJ1-1, with TRBD1 as a possible D gene (6 bases). The CDR3 runs 15 residues. Germline V CDR1 and CDR2: SGDLS, YYNGEE. The V and J ends lost 4 bases and 0 bases respectively, with 13 bases between them. The CDR3 loop reads CASSPPSGVNTEAFF. The CDR3 DNA reads as TGTGCCAGCAGCCCCCCTTCAGGGGTGAACACTGAAGCTTTCTTT.

The chain employs TRBV5-1 and TRBJ1-6; D ambiguous. The CDR3 extends over 14 amino acids. Germline assignment: CDR1 SGHRS and CDR2 YFSETQ. Between the trimmed V and J ends, which lost 4 bases and 12 bases, there was a span of 17 bases. CDR3 amino acids: CASSTTLGILPLHF. The CDR3 DNA reads as TGCGCCAGCAGCACGACCTTAGGAATTTTACCCCTCCACTTT. Based on the CDR3 plus reference TRBV5-1 and TRBJ1-6, the full variable domain is KAGVTQTPRYLIKTRGQQVTLSCSPISGHRSVSWYQQTPGQGLQFLFEYFSETQRNKGNFPGRFSGRQFSNSRSEMNVSTLELGDSALYLCASSTTLGILPLHFGNGTRLTVT.

The CDR3 sequence: CASSSYRDIQETQYF. In DNA form, the CDR3 reads TGTGCCAGCAGCTCGTACAGGGACATCCAGGAGACCCAGTACTTC. The V call is TRBV14, the J call TRBJ2-5; tentatively, D is TRBD1 (6 bases). Trimming removed 5 bases from V and 5 bases from J, with 18 bases in between. Germline V gene sequence: CDR1 SGHDN, CDR2 FVKESK. CDR3 length: 15 amino acids.

The chain carries TRBV10-3 and TRBJ2-7; weak D call: TRBD2 (6 bases). The CDR3 extends over 14 amino acids. Trimming removed 6 bases at V and 2 bases at J, with 14 bases between. CDR1 is ENHRY and CDR2 is SYGVKD in the germline V gene. CDR3 amino acids: CAIRPHGSPYEQYF. Written as DNA, the CDR3 is TGTGCCATCAGACCTCACGGGAGCCCCTACGAGCAGTACTTC.

V usage is TRBV7-9 and J usage is TRBJ2-5, with TRBD2 matching 7 bases. The CDR3 runs 16 residues. The germline V gene encodes CDR1 SEHNR and CDR2 FQNEAQ (reference sequence). Unmatched junction bases numbered 8, after V lost 1 base and J lost 3 bases. CDR3 DNA sequence: TGTGCCAGCAGCTTAGGGTCGGGCGGGAGAAAAGAGACCCAGTACTTC. Its protein is CASSLGSGGRKETQYF.

The rearrangement links TRBV11-2 to TRBJ2-2, with 8 nucleotides matching TRBD2. The CDR3 is 14 residues long. From germline, CDR1 is SGHAT and CDR2 FQNNGV. The trim removed 0 bases at V and 11 bases at J, leaving 5 bases unmatched. The CDR3 spells CASSLEPSGLELFF. The CDR3 coding sequence is TGTGCCAGCAGCTTAGAGCCTAGCGGGTTAGAGCTGTTTTTT.

The chain carries TRBV19 and TRBJ1-1; the match to TRBD1 covers 8 bases. In germline, CDR1 is LNHDA, CDR2 SQIVND (reference sequence). This CDR3 region has 14 residues. J was trimmed by 5 bases and V by 5 bases; bases with no gene match: 7. This chain's CDR3 is CASSLNTGGTEAFF. The CDR3 DNA is TGTGCCAGTAGTCTGAATACAGGGGGGACTGAAGCTTTCTTT.

The chain is built from TRBV7-2 and TRBJ2-5; no reliable D call. With 3 bases removed from V and 1 base from J, the gap between germline ends came to 6 bases. CDR3 size: 13 residues. Germline V gene lookup returns CDR1 SGHTA and CDR2 FQGNSA. This chain's CDR3 is CASSFRIQETQYF. In DNA form, the CDR3 reads TGTGCCAGCAGCTTTAGGATCCAAGAGACCCAGTACTTC.

The V gene is TRBV7-9, the J gene TRBJ2-7, with D perhaps TRBD1 (6 bases). The CDR3 is made up of 14 amino acids. Between the trimmed V and J ends, which lost 2 bases and 5 bases, there was a span of 13 bases. Per germline, CDR1 SEHNR and CDR2 FQNEAQ (reference sequence). DNA for the CDR3: TGTGCCAGCAGCTTACCGCAGGGGTGGGACGAGCAGTACTTC. Its protein product is CASSLPQGWDEQYF.

The chain uses TRBV10-3 and TRBJ2-5; D is unclear. V gave up 10 bases and J gave up 4 bases, with 13 bases separating them. CDR1 is ENHRY and CDR2 is SYGVKD in the germline V gene. This CDR3 has 12 amino acids. CDR3 DNA: TGTGCCACCTCGACTTCTTTAGAGACCCAGTACTTC. It is translated as CATSTSLETQYF.

This clone has just a few counts. The chain's CDR3 is CASTIGRGSEQYF. CDR3 DNA: TGTGCCAGCACGATTGGCAGGGGAAGCGAGCAGTACTTC. The chain links TRBV7-9 to TRBJ2-7, with a possible D match to TRBD1 (6 bases). Germline V gene sequence: CDR1 SEHNR, CDR2 FQNEAQ (reference sequence). This CDR3 spans 13 amino acids. V was clipped by 7 bases and J by 6 bases, with 16 bases between them.

The chain employs TRBV4-3 and TRBJ2-2; D may be TRBD2 (7 bases). The germline V and J ends were trimmed by 4 bases and 4 bases, with 19 bases remaining between them. Germline lookup yields CDR1 LGHNA and CDR2 YSLEER. The CDR3 is 17 residues long. The CDR3 DNA reads as TGCGCCAGCAGCCGAACCTCCAGGGGAGGGGCCACCGGGGAGCTGTTTTTT. Residues: CASSRTSRGGATGELFF.

This chain uses TRBV7-2 with TRBJ2-5; no reliable D call. V was cut by 7 bases and J by 5 bases, with 17 bases left in between. The CDR3 is 14 residues long. The germline V gene encodes CDR1 SGHTA and CDR2 FQGNSA. The CDR3 region is CASIKGLNDETQYF. In DNA form, the CDR3 reads TGTGCCAGCATAAAAGGGTTAAACGATGAGACCCAGTACTTC.

The chain combines TRBV6-5 with TRBJ1-3; D is undetermined. The V end was cut by 6 bases, the J end by 2 bases, with 11 bases between. The CDR3 has 14 amino acids. In germline, CDR1 is MNHEY, CDR2 SVGAGI. As DNA, the CDR3 is TGTGCCAGCAGCATTTCCTCGACTGGAAACACCATATATTTT. Translated: CASSISSTGNTIYF.

V usage is TRBV18 and J usage is TRBJ2-5; the D gene is possibly TRBD1 (5 bases). The germline V gene encodes CDR1 KGHSH and CDR2 LQKENI. V was cut by 6 bases and J by 2 bases, with 10 bases left in between. The CDR3 length is 13 residues. In nucleotides, the CDR3 is TGTGCCAGCTCCCCTGACAGACAAGAGACCCAGTACTTC. Residues: CASSPDRQETQYF.

This chain links TRBV5-6 with TRBJ2-7; a weak D match, TRBD2 (5 bases). The CDR3 is made up of 14 amino acids. Deletions cut 1 base from V and 2 bases from J, with 10 bases between. CDR1 SGHDT and CDR2 YYEEEE come from the germline V gene. CDR3 loop: CASSLYGNTYEQYF. CDR3 sequence (DNA): TGTGCCAGCAGCTTGTACGGGAATACCTACGAGCAGTACTTC.

The CDR3 DNA reads TGTGCCAGTAGGCGAACAGGGGGTAATCAGCCCCAGCATTTT. Translating gives CASRRTGGNQPQHF. The chain is built from TRBV19 and TRBJ1-5, with 8 nucleotides matching TRBD1. This CDR3 is 14 amino acids long. V was clipped by 6 bases and J by 4 bases; unmatched bases: 5. Germline CDR1 is LNHDA and CDR2 is SQIVND (reference sequence).

The gene calls are TRBV20-1 and TRBJ1-6; TRBD1 matches at 7 bases. The CDR3 extends over 13 amino acids. Germline CDR1 is DFQATT and CDR2 is SNEGSKA (reference sequence). With V trimmed by 7 bases and J by 9 bases, 9 bases remained unmatched. The CDR3 DNA sequence: TGCAGTGTTAGTCCCGACAGGGCTTCACCCCTCCACTTT. Amino acids: CSVSPDRASPLHF.

The rearrangement links TRBV28 to TRBJ1-2; a possible D gene is TRBD1 (6 bases). Germline values: CDR1 MDHEN, CDR2 SYDVKM. The CDR3 contains 15 residues. Trimming removed 3 bases at V and 8 bases at J, with 19 bases between. The CDR3 sequence is CASSFRAGERRGYTF. CDR3 bases: TGTGCCAGCAGTTTTAGGGCAGGGGAGCGCCGAGGCTACACCTTC.